This is a list of T cell receptor beta chains from one sample in a study of blood T cell repertoires in COVID-19. The table came from immunoSEQ multiplex PCR; TCRdb's copy has only in-frame clones and leaves some out. The sample includes approximately 300,000 clones, roughly 86% of them seen just once. Input material: PBMCs or T cells enriched from blood (not recorded which). These receptors originate from a woman between 18 and 29 years old who had recovered from COVID-19. The CDR3 runs from the conserved cysteine through the conserved F or W. D genes are given only for firm matches. Clone size is stated in some rows and not others, as once, few, many or a class when expanded.

V gene: TRBV27
clone size: NA
J gene: TRBJ2-7
D gene: NA
CDR3 DNA: TGTGCCAGCAAACAGAGCGGGGAGCAGTACTTC
CDR3 protein: CASKQSGEQYF

V gene: TRBV10-1
clone size: once
J gene: TRBJ2-7
D gene: NA
CDR3 DNA: TGCGCCAGCAGTGATGGGGGGAGCGGATCCTACGAGCAGTACTTC
CDR3 protein: CASSDGGSGSYEQYF

V gene: TRBV7-2
clone size: NA
J gene: TRBJ2-7
D gene: NA
CDR3 DNA: TGTGCCAGCAGCCAGTTGGCCTTTCCAACCTACGAGCAGTACTTC
CDR3 protein: CASSQLAFPTYEQYF

V gene: TRBV18
clone size: NA
J gene: TRBJ2-1
D gene: TRBD2
CDR3 DNA: TGTGCCAGCTCACAACGCACCCGGACTAGCGGGAGACATGAGCAGTTCTTC
CDR3 protein: CASSQRTRTSGRHEQFF

V gene: TRBV11-3
clone size: few
J gene: TRBJ1-2
D gene: NA
CDR3 DNA: TGTGCCAGCAGCATACAACAGAATGGCTACACCTTC
CDR3 protein: CASSIQQNGYTF

V gene: TRBV5-1
clone size: few
J gene: TRBJ1-1
D gene: NA
CDR3 DNA: TGCGCCAGCACTACCGGGACTGAGAACACTGAAGCTTTCTTT
CDR3 protein: CASTTGTENTEAFF

V gene: TRBV29-1
clone size: NA
J gene: TRBJ2-1
D gene: NA
CDR3 DNA: TGCAGCGTGTCCGGGGACTTCACCTACAATGAGCAGTTCTTC
CDR3 protein: CSVSGDFTYNEQFF

V gene: TRBV28
clone size: NA
J gene: TRBJ2-3
D gene: TRBD2
CDR3 DNA: TGTGCCAGCAGCTCGGGACTAGCGGGGTGGACGCAGTATTTT
CDR3 protein: CASSSGLAGWTQYF

V gene: TRBV9
clone size: once
J gene: TRBJ2-5
D gene: TRBD2
CDR3 DNA: TGTGCCAGCAGCGCCCTCAGCGGGAGTACAGAGACCCAGTACTTC
CDR3 protein: CASSALSGSTETQYF

V gene: TRBV30
clone size: NA
J gene: TRBJ1-6
D gene: TRBD1
CDR3 DNA: TGTGCCTGGAGTGTGGAGCGGACAGGGCGTTCACCCCTCCACTTT
CDR3 protein: CAWSVERTGRSPLHF

V gene: TRBV30
clone size: NA
J gene: TRBJ1-1
D gene: NA
CDR3 DNA: TGTGCCTGGAGTGTAGGAGGGGACACTGAAGCTTTCTTT
CDR3 protein: CAWSVGGDTEAFF

V gene: TRBV15
clone size: NA
J gene: TRBJ1-2
D gene: NA
CDR3 DNA: TGTGCCACCAGCAGAAACACGGCAGGGGTCTATGGCTACACCTTC
CDR3 protein: CATSRNTAGVYGYTF

V gene: TRBV6-6
clone size: NA
J gene: TRBJ2-4
D gene: NA
CDR3 DNA: TGTGCCAGCATCGGGGAAGCGGACATTCAGTACTTC
CDR3 protein: CASIGEADIQYF

V gene: TRBV16
clone size: NA
J gene: TRBJ1-6
D gene: NA
CDR3 DNA: TGTGCCAGCAGCCCGACGCGGGGTCCGGCACCCCTCCACTTT
CDR3 protein: CASSPTRGPAPLHF

V gene: TRBV27
clone size: NA
J gene: TRBJ1-6
D gene: TRBD1
CDR3 DNA: TGTGCCAGCAGTGCCGGGACAGGGCCCTCACCCCTCCACTTT
CDR3 protein: CASSAGTGPSPLHF

V gene: TRBV11-3
clone size: NA
J gene: TRBJ2-3
D gene: NA
CDR3 DNA: TGTGCCAGCAGCTTAGGCAGTGGAGATTACACAGATACGCAGTATTTT
CDR3 protein: CASSLGSGDYTDTQYF

V gene: TRBV9
clone size: NA
J gene: TRBJ1-4
D gene: TRBD1
CDR3 DNA: TGTGCCAGCAGCGAAGGACAGGTGACTAATGAAAAACTGTTTTTT
CDR3 protein: CASSEGQVTNEKLFF

V gene: TRBV5-1
clone size: NA
J gene: TRBJ2-3
D gene: TRBD1
CDR3 DNA: TGCGCCAGCAGCTTGGGACCCACAGGGGGATCTAGCACAGATACGCAGTATTTT
CDR3 protein: CASSLGPTGGSSTDTQYF

V gene: TRBV11-3
clone size: NA
J gene: TRBJ2-7
D gene: NA
CDR3 DNA: TGTGCCAGCAGCTTGGGAGTCTCCTACGAGCAGTACTTC
CDR3 protein: CASSLGVSYEQYF

V gene: TRBV4-3
clone size: NA
J gene: TRBJ2-3
D gene: NA
CDR3 DNA: TGCGCCAGCAGCCCGGCCGGGGATAGAAATACGCAGTATTTT
CDR3 protein: CASSPAGDRNTQYF